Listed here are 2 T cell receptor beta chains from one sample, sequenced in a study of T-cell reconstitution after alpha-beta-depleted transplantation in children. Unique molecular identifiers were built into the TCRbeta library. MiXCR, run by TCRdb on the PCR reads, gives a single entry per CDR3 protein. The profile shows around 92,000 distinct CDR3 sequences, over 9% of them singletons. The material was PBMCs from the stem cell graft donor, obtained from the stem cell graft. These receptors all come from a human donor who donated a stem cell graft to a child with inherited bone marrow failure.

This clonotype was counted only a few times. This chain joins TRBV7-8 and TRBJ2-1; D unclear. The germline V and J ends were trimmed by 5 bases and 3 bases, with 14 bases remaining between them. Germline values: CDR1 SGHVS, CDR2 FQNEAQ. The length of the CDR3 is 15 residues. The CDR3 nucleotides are TGTGCCAGCAGCGAGAGCGAGATGGGCTACAATGAGCAGTTCTTC. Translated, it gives CASSESEMGYNEQFF.

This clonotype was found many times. CDR3 region: CASSLPGGWDTGELFF. The CDR3 DNA sequence: TGTGCCAGCAGCTTACCCGGAGGTTGGGACACCGGGGAGCTGTTTTTT. The genes are TRBV7-9 and TRBJ2-2, with a weak D call TRBD2 (5 bases). CDR1 and CDR2 (germline): SEHNR, FQNEAQ (reference sequence). This CDR3 is built from 16 residues. Trimming took 2 bases from V and 3 from J, leaving 13 bases between them.